Listed here are 32 T cell receptor beta chains from one sample, sequenced in a study of blood T cell repertoires in COVID-19. This table comes from immunoSEQ multiplex PCR, and its TCRdb copy is limited to in-frame clones, with some not included. The sample holds more than 250,000 clones; 84% are singletons and the top ten take 8% to 9.5%. The sample comprised peripheral blood. Every receptor here comes from a human donor in a cohort sampled during active COVID-19.

This clone turned up a few times. The CDR3 DNA follows: TGTGCCAGCAGTGGTTGGGGGCGGAACGGCTACACCTTC. It codes for CASSGWGRNGYTF. The chain has TRBV2 and TRBJ1-2; TRBD1 is a possible D gene (6 bases). The CDR3 is 13 amino acids. V was pared by 4 bases and J by 8 bases, with 14 bases between. The germline V gene has CDR1 SNHLY and CDR2 FYNNEI.

The rearrangement links TRBV9 to TRBJ1-2; tentatively, D is TRBD1 (5 bases). V dropped 0 bases and J dropped 6 bases, with 15 bases sitting between them. The CDR3 sequence is 15 residues long. Per the germline V gene, CDR1 is SGDLS and CDR2 is YYNGEE. The CDR3 reads CASSVGGRVGDGYTF. The CDR3 DNA reads as TGTGCCAGCAGCGTAGGGGGCAGGGTAGGCGATGGCTACACCTTC.

This clone was seen only a few times. The chain employs TRBV10-1 and TRBJ2-1, with 7 positions matching TRBD2. This CDR3 is built from 13 residues. Germline V gives CDR1 WNHNN, CDR2 SYGVQD (reference sequence). Trimming at V came to 0 bases and at J to 11 bases, leaving 4 bases not matched to a gene. The CDR3 spells CASSESGGRQQFF. Here the CDR3 DNA reads TGCGCCAGCAGTGAGTCCGGCGGGAGACAGCAGTTCTTC.

The gene calls are TRBV11-3 and TRBJ2-7, with TRBD1 matching 7 bases. CDR1 is SGHNT and CDR2 is YENEEA in the germline V gene. The CDR3 has 14 amino acids. V shed 8 bases, J shed 5 bases, and the junction held 12 bases outside the gene matches. The DNA for the CDR3 is TGTGCCAGCCTCCGTGACAGGGAAAATGACGAGCAGTACTTC. Translated, it gives CASLRDRENDEQYF.

This clone was recorded a few times. V usage is TRBV7-2 and J usage is TRBJ1-5; maybe TRBD1 (5 bases). Trimming removed 0 bases at V and 4 bases at J, with 7 bases between. The CDR3 extends over 14 amino acids. Looked up from germline, CDR1 is SGHTA and CDR2 is FQGNSA. The DNA of the CDR3 is TGTGCCAGCAGCTTAGCCAGGGATAATCAGCCCCAGCATTTT. It yields the protein CASSLARDNQPQHF.

The genes are TRBV5-4 and TRBJ1-4; the D gene is possibly TRBD1 (6 bases). Trimming left V 2 bases short and J 1 base short, with 15 bases between. Per germline, CDR1 SGHNT and CDR2 YYREEE (reference sequence). The CDR3 has 17 residues. CDR3 region: CASSLSRGARTNEKLFF. CDR3 coding DNA: TGTGCCAGCAGCTTAAGTCGGGGGGCGCGAACTAATGAAAAACTGTTTTTT.

The chain links TRBV5-1 to TRBJ2-3; TRBD2 matches 8 bases. CDR1 is SGHRS and CDR2 is YFSETQ in the germline V gene. The CDR3 loop spans 15 amino acids. J was trimmed by 10 bases and V by 0 bases; bases with no gene match: 10. The chain's CDR3 is CASSLDDGGASPQYF. The CDR3 region has the DNA TGCGCCAGCAGCTTGGATGACGGGGGGGCTTCTCCGCAGTATTTT.

CDR3: CASSRLVVPQYF. For the CDR3, the DNA is TGTGCCAGCAGCCGACTAGTTGTTCCGCAGTATTTT. The genes are TRBV7-8 and TRBJ2-3, with a tentative D call TRBD2 (6 bases). This CDR3 contains 12 residues. Germline V lookup: CDR1 SGHVS, CDR2 FQNEAQ. Between the trimmed V and J ends, which lost 5 bases and 10 bases, there was a span of 13 bases.

CDR3 nucleotides: TGTGCCAGCAGGTTCCGCCGAGGGGGCGACTATGGCTACACCTTC. This sequence encodes CASRFRRGGDYGYTF. The V gene is TRBV2, the J gene TRBJ1-2; TRBD1 matches 7 bases. V shed 6 bases, J shed 3 bases, and the junction held 10 bases outside the gene matches. CDR1 and CDR2 (germline): SNHLY, FYNNEI. CDR3 size: 15 residues.

The CDR3 sequence: CASSQDRSERPLHF. For the CDR3, the DNA is TGTGCCAGCAGTCAAGACAGGTCGGAGAGACCCCTCCACTTT. The gene calls are TRBV2 and TRBJ1-6; tentative D call: TRBD1 (6 bases). CDR3 length equals 14 residues. V was clipped by 5 bases and J by 12 bases, with 17 bases between them. Germline V lookup: CDR1 SNHLY, CDR2 FYNNEI.

The chain has TRBV28 and TRBJ1-3; possible D gene TRBD1, 5 bases. Germline V gene sequence: CDR1 MDHEN, CDR2 SYDVKM. The CDR3 has 14 residues. Between the trimmed V and J ends, which lost 10 bases and 4 bases, there was a span of 17 bases. The CDR3 region is CATLLGGTGNTIYF. The CDR3 coding sequence is TGTGCCACCCTACTGGGGGGGACGGGAAACACCATATATTTT.

This clone was seen once. The V and J genes are TRBV24-1 and TRBJ1-6; no definite D call. Trimming removed 7 bases from V and 4 bases from J, with 7 bases in between. This CDR3 has 13 residues. From germline, CDR1 is KGHDR and CDR2 SFDVKD. The CDR3 DNA follows: TGTGCCACCAGCGCAGGTTATAATTCACCCCTCCACTTT. Translating gives CATSAGYNSPLHF.

As to this clone: One end of the junction fails to match germline, which may point to a read error. This rearrangement joins TRBV7-8 to TRBJ1-1; D uncertain. The length of the CDR3 is 13 residues. Germline V gene lookup returns CDR1 SGHVS and CDR2 FQNEAQ. CDR3: CASSLVLLTGAFF. CDR3 in DNA: TGTGCCAGCAGCTTAGTACTTCTTACTGGAGCTTTCTTT.

The chain joins TRBV7-2 to TRBJ2-5, with 7 bases lining up with TRBD1. Germline trimming cut 4 bases from V and 4 bases from J; bases unmatched to any gene: 9. CDR3 length equals 15 residues. CDR1 and CDR2 (germline): SGHTA, FQGNSA. DNA for the CDR3: TGTGCCAGCAGCTCGACAGGGTCGGGTTTAGAGACCCAGTACTTC. Protein: CASSSTGSGLETQYF.

The chain combines TRBV6-2 or TRBV6-3 with TRBJ2-1; D call uncertain. Germline values: CDR1 MNHEY, CDR2 SVGEGT. CDR3 length equals 11 residues. The V gene lost 2 bases and the J gene lost 7 bases, with 3 bases spanning the gap. Here the CDR3 DNA reads TGTGCCAGCAGTTACCAAAATGAGCAGTTCTTC. It encodes CASSYQNEQFF.

This clone has just one count. J is TRBJ2-7 and V is TRBV18; 8 bases map to TRBD2. Trimming cost V 6 bases and J 0 bases; bases outside gene matches: 4. The CDR3 loop spans 14 amino acids. Germline CDR1 KGHSH, CDR2 LQKENI. The chain's CDR3 is CASSPGTSSYEQYF. The CDR3 DNA is TGTGCCAGCTCTCCCGGGACTAGCTCCTACGAGCAGTACTTC.

This clone showed up just once. The rearrangement uses TRBV11-2 and TRBJ1-6, with 8 bases that match TRBD1. After removal of 5 bases from V and 18 bases from J, the junction contained 12 bases not matched to a gene. Germline V lookup: CDR1 SGHAT, CDR2 FQNNGV. The CDR3 spans 13 residues. The CDR3 loop is CASSPAPDRGTHF. The CDR3 nucleotides are TGTGCCAGCAGCCCAGCCCCTGACAGGGGCACCCACTTT.

V and J are TRBV5-1 and TRBJ1-1, with 12 bases matching TRBD1. V shed 4 bases, J shed 3 bases, and the junction held 13 bases outside the gene matches. Germline CDR1 is SGHRS and CDR2 is YFSETQ. This CDR3 region has 18 residues. The CDR3 DNA is TGCGCCAGCAGCGTCACCGGGACAGGGGGCAGCAAGGACACTGAAGCTTTCTTT. This translates into CASSVTGTGGSKDTEAFF.

This clone appeared once. Distinct nucleotide sequences in the sample also encode this CDR3. J is TRBJ1-2 and V is TRBV6-5, with 7 nucleotides matching TRBD1. The V gene's germline CDR1 is MNHEY and CDR2 SVGAGI. The CDR3 consists of 14 residues. V was pared by 5 bases and J by 2 bases, with 5 bases of the junction left unmatched. CDR3 bases: TGTGCCAGCAGTCCCGGCAGGGGGAACTATGGCTACACCTTC. Amino acids: CASSPGRGNYGYTF.

The chain links TRBV2 to TRBJ1-2, with D possibly matching TRBD1 (5 bases). The CDR3 contains 12 residues. With 11 bases removed from V and 4 bases from J, the gap between germline ends came to 14 bases. Looked up from germline, CDR1 is SNHLY and CDR2 is FYNNEI. The CDR3 protein is CAGGTGVYGYTF. The CDR3 DNA reads as TGTGCCGGTGGGACGGGAGTCTATGGCTACACCTTC.

The chain has TRBV18 and TRBJ1-2; D may be TRBD1 (5 bases). CDR1 is KGHSH, CDR2 LQKENI, per germline. The CDR3 totals 14 residues. The V end was cut by 2 bases, the J end by 12 bases, with 19 bases between. The CDR3 loop reads CASSPEAAGPANTF. Here the CDR3 DNA reads TGTGCCAGCTCACCAGAGGCTGCGGGACCCGCAAACACCTTC. Full variable domain (remainder filled in from reference TRBV18 and TRBJ1-2): NAGVMQNPRHLVRRRGQEARLRCSPMKGHSHVYWYRQLPEEGLKFMVYLQKENIIDESGMPKERFSAEFPKEGPSILRIQQVVRGDSAAYFCASSPEAAGPANTFGSGTRLTVV.

This chain connects TRBV5-6 to TRBJ2-5, with D maybe TRBD2 (5 bases). Germline-derived CDR1 and CDR2 are SGHDT and YYEEEE. The CDR3 is 13 residues long. Trimming took off 5 bases at V and 5 bases at J, with 13 bases between the two ends. The CDR3, as DNA: TGTGCCAGCAGTAGACCCGGCGGGGAGACCCAGTACTTC. Encoded protein: CASSRPGGETQYF.

This clone showed up just once. The chain recombines TRBV29-1 with TRBJ2-6, with D possibly matching TRBD2 (6 bases). The CDR3 consists of 14 residues. V lost 3 bases, J lost 4 bases, and 10 bases lay in between. Germline V gene sequence: CDR1 SQVTM, CDR2 ANQGSEA. Written as DNA, the CDR3 is TGCAGCGTTGACGGGGGTGCAGGGGCCAACGTCCTGACTTTC. Translating gives CSVDGGAGANVLTF.

The rearrangement joins TRBV9 to TRBJ2-7; D might be TRBD2 (6 bases). This CDR3 has 14 amino acids. Deletions cut 4 bases from V and 0 bases from J, with 11 bases between. Germline loops: CDR1 SGDLS, CDR2 YYNGEE. The CDR3 region is CASSPEGFSYEQYF. CDR3 nucleotide sequence: TGTGCCAGCAGCCCGGAGGGGTTCTCCTACGAGCAGTACTTC.

This rearrangement joins TRBV5-1 to TRBJ1-5; D not certain. The CDR3 sequence is 14 residues long. Trimming stripped 2 bases from V and 2 bases from J, with 8 bases between. CDR1 and CDR2 from the germline V gene are SGHRS and YFSETQ. The CDR3 sequence: CASSFSPGNQPQHF. The DNA of the CDR3 is TGCGCCAGCAGCTTTTCTCCGGGCAATCAGCCCCAGCATTTT.

The V and J genes are TRBV6-1 and TRBJ2-5; 11 nucleotides align to TRBD2. CDR3 size: 16 residues. Per the germline V gene, CDR1 is MNHNS and CDR2 is SASEGT. Unmatched junction bases numbered 7, after V lost 3 bases and J lost 4 bases. As DNA, the CDR3 is TGTGCCAGCAGTGACGGGCTAGCGGGAGGCGGAGAGACCCAGTACTTC. Translation gives CASSDGLAGGGETQYF.

This clone was recorded once. The chain carries TRBV19 and TRBJ1-5; D is undetermined. The ends were cut back, 3 bases at V and 7 bases at J, with 13 bases in the middle. The CDR3 sequence is 14 residues long. Looked up from germline, CDR1 is LNHDA and CDR2 is SQIVND (reference sequence). The CDR3 here is CASSMVPGPQPQHF. CDR3 DNA: TGTGCCAGTAGTATGGTTCCGGGTCCGCAGCCCCAGCATTTT.

The chain couples TRBV10-3 to TRBJ2-3; 12 bases map to TRBD2. The CDR3 spans 15 residues. The trim removed 7 bases at V and 2 bases at J, leaving 4 bases unmatched. The germline V gene has CDR1 ENHRY and CDR2 SYGVKD. The CDR3 protein is CAINGLAGPTDTQYF. DNA for the CDR3: TGTGCCATCAACGGACTAGCGGGGCCCACAGATACGCAGTATTTT.

The chain joins TRBV14 to TRBJ2-3; D call uncertain. CDR3 length: 15 amino acids. Germline V gene data show CDR1 as SGHDN and CDR2 as FVKESK. V was pared by 4 bases and J by 4 bases, with 15 bases between. The CDR3 protein is CASSRSPMIADTQYF. CDR3 nucleotide sequence: TGTGCCAGCAGCCGTAGCCCTATGATCGCAGATACGCAGTATTTT.

The chain uses TRBV6-2 or TRBV6-3 and TRBJ2-4; TRBD1 aligns across 7 bases. The germline V gene has CDR1 MNHEY and CDR2 SVGEGT. This CDR3 has 14 residues. After removal of 4 bases from V and 4 bases from J, the junction contained 4 bases not matched to a gene. DNA of the CDR3: TGTGCCAGCAGTTTTTCGGGACAGAAAAACATTCAGTACTTC. Translating gives CASSFSGQKNIQYF.

The V call is TRBV7-8, the J call TRBJ2-7, with D possibly TRBD1 on 6 matching bases. Trimming removed 8 bases at V and 5 bases at J, with 22 bases between. The CDR3 is 15 amino acids. From germline, CDR1 is SGHVS and CDR2 FQNEAQ. CDR3 sequence reads: CASGRQAQLLHEQYF. As DNA, the CDR3 is TGTGCCAGCGGACGACAGGCCCAGCTCCTCCACGAGCAGTACTTC.

The chain links TRBV5-1 to TRBJ1-5, with a weak D call TRBD1 (5 bases). The CDR3 runs 16 residues. In germline, CDR1 is SGHRS, CDR2 YFSETQ. Trimming took 2 bases from V and 2 from J, leaving 14 bases between them. CDR3 protein: CASSLGTGGGNQPQHF. CDR3 sequence (DNA): TGCGCCAGCAGCTTAGGGACCGGGGGAGGCAATCAGCCCCAGCATTTT.